The 23 T cell receptor beta chains given below trace back to one sample, sequenced in a study of shared clonotypes between healthy human individuals. The method was immunoSEQ multiplex PCR; TCRdb's version includes in-frame clones alone and lacks a portion of them. The sample includes over a million clones, nearly 99% seen only once; the top ten take approximately 0.45%. Sequenced material: naive CD4+ T cells sorted from blood. Subset reported: CD45RA+ positively selected. The source is a man aged 25 to 40 in good health.

The chain links TRBV10-2 to TRBJ2-3; 15 nucleotides match TRBD2. CDR1 WSHSY and CDR2 SAAADI come from the germline V gene. This CDR3 region has 19 residues. Trimming cost V 6 bases and J 5 bases; bases outside gene matches: 15. CDR3 region: CASSGTSGRMLVLGDTQYF. The CDR3 region has the DNA TGCGCCAGCAGCGGGACTAGCGGGAGGATGTTAGTATTAGGAGATACGCAGTATTTT.

This clone was picked up one time. J is TRBJ1-5 and V is TRBV30; TRBD1 is a possible D gene (6 bases). V was pared by 5 bases and J by 5 bases, with 10 bases between. CDR3 length: 12 amino acids. CDR1 is GTSNPN, CDR2 SVGIG, per germline (reference sequence). The CDR3 region is CAWDRRDQPQHF. The CDR3 DNA is TGTGCCTGGGACAGGCGGGATCAGCCCCAGCATTTT.

The chain links TRBV5-1 to TRBJ2-5, with TRBD2 identical over 9 bases. Germline V gene lookup returns CDR1 SGHRS and CDR2 YFSETQ. The ends lost 6 bases at V and 5 bases at J; junction bases unmatched: 5. The CDR3 has 13 residues. The CDR3 DNA sequence: TGCGCCAGCACCGGGACTAGCCTTGAGACCCAGTACTTC. Protein product: CASTGTSLETQYF.

The V gene is TRBV11-1, the J gene TRBJ2-5; TRBD2 agrees at 9 bases. Trimming at V came to 4 bases and at J to 2 bases, leaving 5 bases not matched to a gene. Germline CDR1 reads SGHAT; CDR2 reads FQDESV (reference sequence). The CDR3 contains 15 residues. CDR3 nucleotide sequence: TGTGCCAGCAGCTCTAGACTAGCGGATCAAGAGACCCAGTACTTC. As protein: CASSSRLADQETQYF.

The CDR3 loop is CASSQGGGLETQYF. In DNA form, the CDR3 reads TGCGCCAGCAGCCAAGGCGGGGGGTTAGAGACCCAGTACTTC. V and J are TRBV4-3 and TRBJ2-5; 8 bases agree with TRBD2. Germline CDR1 reads LGHNA; CDR2 reads YSLEER. Unmatched junction bases numbered 2, after V lost 1 base and J lost 4 bases. The CDR3 contains 14 residues.

This chain joins TRBV6-5 and TRBJ2-3; D might be TRBD2 (6 bases). V was trimmed by 6 bases and J by 0 bases, leaving 10 bases between them. The germline V gene encodes CDR1 MNHEY and CDR2 SVGAGI. The CDR3 is 14 amino acids. CDR3 sequence: CASRASGSTDTQYF. DNA for the CDR3: TGTGCCAGCAGGGCGAGCGGGAGCACAGATACGCAGTATTTT.

This chain connects TRBV18 to TRBJ2-3; 8 nucleotides agree with TRBD2. The CDR3 covers 16 residues. Germline V gene data show CDR1 as KGHSH and CDR2 as LQKENI. Germline trimming cut 3 bases from V and 3 bases from J; bases unmatched to any gene: 8. This CDR3 is CASSPALAGNTDTQYF. In nucleotides, the CDR3 is TGTGCCAGCTCACCCGCCCTAGCGGGTAATACAGATACGCAGTATTTT.

This rearrangement joins TRBV7-9 to TRBJ2-7, with 9 bases fitting TRBD1. The CDR3 extends over 19 amino acids. V lost 2 bases and J lost 1; bases outside the gene matches: 15. Germline loops: CDR1 SEHNR, CDR2 FQNEAQ (reference sequence). The CDR3 region is CASSLKGPGTGTLSYEQYF. DNA for the CDR3: TGTGCCAGCAGCTTAAAGGGACCGGGGACAGGGACCCTTTCCTACGAGCAGTACTTC.

As DNA, the CDR3 is TGCGCCAGCAGCCCGGCAGGGACTCTCGCCTACGAGCAGTACTTC. Translated: CASSPAGTLAYEQYF. The chain recombines TRBV4-1 with TRBJ2-7; D possibly corresponds to TRBD2 (6 bases). The germline V gene encodes CDR1 MGHRA and CDR2 YSYEKL. The V end lost 4 bases, the J end lost 2 bases, and 15 bases lay between the germline ends. The length of the CDR3 is 15 residues.

V usage is TRBV10-3 and J usage is TRBJ2-3; TRBD2 matches 7 bases. V dropped 4 bases and J dropped 2; count of bases not matched to a gene: 12. Germline V gene sequence: CDR1 ENHRY, CDR2 SYGVKD. The CDR3 has 17 amino acids. CDR3 sequence: CAISAGGAVSPTDTQYF. In DNA form, the CDR3 reads TGTGCCATCAGTGCGGGGGGAGCCGTAAGCCCCACAGATACGCAGTATTTT.

The chain uses TRBV5-8 and TRBJ1-2; the D is unclear. Germline CDR1 reads SGHTS; CDR2 reads YDEGEE. The CDR3 consists of 14 residues. V was trimmed by 0 bases and J by 4 bases, leaving 10 bases between them. The CDR3 is CASSLVEGIYGYTF. The CDR3 DNA is TGTGCCAGCAGCTTGGTGGAGGGAATCTATGGCTACACCTTC.

CDR3 in amino acids: CASSAEGVGRYGYTF. The CDR3 DNA is TGCGCCAGCAGCGCGGAAGGAGTAGGGCGGTATGGCTACACCTTC. The rearrangement links TRBV5-1 to TRBJ1-2; D call uncertain. Trimming pared 4 bases from V and 5 bases from J, leaving 18 bases between. CDR1 and CDR2 (germline): SGHRS, YFSETQ. The CDR3 runs to 15 residues. The variable domain in full, completed from reference TRBV5-1 and TRBJ1-2, reads KAGVTQTPRYLIKTRGQQVTLSCSPISGHRSVSWYQQTPGQGLQFLFEYFSETQRNKGNFPGRFSGRQFSNSRSEMNVSTLELGDSALYLCASSAEGVGRYGYTFGSGTRLTVV.

The chain has TRBV6-6 and TRBJ2-7; tentatively, D is TRBD2 (5 bases). Germline CDR1 MNHNY, CDR2 SVGAGI (reference sequence). CDR3 length: 14 amino acids. Trimming removed 1 base from V and 1 base from J, with 8 bases in between. CDR3 in DNA: TGTGCCAGCAGTTACTTGCGGGCTTCCTACGAGCAGTACTTC. This encodes CASSYLRASYEQYF.

V is TRBV5-4 and J is TRBJ1-4, with a tentative D call TRBD1 (5 bases). The germline CDR1 and CDR2 sequences are SGHNT and YYREEE (reference sequence). The V and J ends lost 5 bases and 0 bases respectively, with 11 bases between them. This CDR3 is built from 15 residues. DNA of the CDR3: TGTGCCAGCAGGGTCGGGGGTTCAACTAATGAAAAACTGTTTTTT. It specifies CASRVGGSTNEKLFF.

The genes are TRBV4-3 and TRBJ1-3; tentatively, D is TRBD1 (5 bases). The CDR3 sequence is 16 residues long. The V gene's germline CDR1 is LGHNA and CDR2 YSLEER. V dropped 3 bases and J dropped 0 bases, with 12 bases sitting between them. The CDR3 region has the DNA TGCGCCAGCAGCCACGCCCCGACAGACTCTGGAAACACCATATATTTT. Translation: CASSHAPTDSGNTIYF.

Of note for this clone: Other nucleotide sequences in the sample specify the same CDR3. The chain uses TRBV5-4 and TRBJ2-6; D is undetermined. The ends were cut back, 1 base at V and 0 bases at J, with 2 bases in the middle. The CDR3 contains 14 residues. CDR1 SGHNT and CDR2 YYREEE come from the germline V gene (reference sequence). The CDR3 region is CASSLRSGANVLTF. DNA of the CDR3: TGTGCCAGCAGCTTGCGCTCTGGGGCCAACGTCCTGACTTTC.

The J gene is TRBJ2-3, the V gene TRBV4-1; D is ambiguous. Germline V gene lookup returns CDR1 MGHRA and CDR2 YSYEKL. The CDR3 extends over 16 amino acids. V dropped 4 bases and J dropped 2 bases, with 16 bases sitting between them. Written as DNA, the CDR3 is TGCGCCAGCAGCCTATCCGGGCCCCCAATCACAGATACGCAGTATTTT. This translates into CASSLSGPPITDTQYF.

As DNA, the CDR3 is TGTGCCAGCAGCTTAGTTCAGGCCAAGTGGGGCTACACCTTC. Protein product: CASSLVQAKWGYTF. This chain links TRBV7-2 with TRBJ1-2, with no clear D. Looked up from germline, CDR1 is SGHTA and CDR2 is FQGNSA. This CDR3 spans 14 amino acids. Trimming took off 1 base at V and 8 bases at J, with 14 bases between the two ends.

The chain couples TRBV5-1 to TRBJ2-1, with 7 bases lining up with TRBD2. The CDR3 is 15 residues long. V lost 5 bases to trimming and J lost 4 bases; unmatched junction nucleotides: 9. CDR1 and CDR2 (germline): SGHRS, YFSETQ. CDR3 sequence (DNA): TGCGCCAGCAGTGGCGGGAGCCCCCCTTACAATGAGCAGTTCTTC. Its protein is CASSGGSPPYNEQFF.

The chain uses TRBV5-1 and TRBJ2-1; D not resolved. The CDR3 extends over 14 amino acids. Germline CDR1 SGHRS, CDR2 YFSETQ. V lost 1 base to trimming and J lost 6 bases, with 11 bases between them. The CDR3 DNA sequence: TGCGCCAGCAGCTTGTCCCCCTACCCCAATGAGCAGTTCTTC. Protein: CASSLSPYPNEQFF.

The genes are TRBV18 and TRBJ2-5, with 7 bases that match TRBD1. This CDR3 spans 16 amino acids. Trimming at V came to 3 bases and at J to 7 bases, leaving 14 bases not matched to a gene. Germline V gives CDR1 KGHSH, CDR2 LQKENI. The CDR3 sequence: CASSPLGTVQKGTQYF. Here the CDR3 DNA reads TGTGCCAGCTCACCGCTCGGGACAGTCCAAAAGGGGACCCAGTACTTC.

The chain is built from TRBV7-2 and TRBJ1-3, with 10 bases fitting TRBD1. Trimming removed 3 bases from V and 5 bases from J; junction bases left unmatched: 1. This CDR3 region has 14 residues. Per the germline V gene, CDR1 is SGHTA and CDR2 is FQGNSA. This CDR3 reads CASSLGQGRNTIYF. The DNA of the CDR3 is TGTGCCAGCAGCTTGGGACAGGGGAGAAACACCATATATTTT.

The V call is TRBV9, the J call TRBJ2-3; D not certain. This CDR3 has 15 residues. Germline V CDR1 and CDR2: SGDLS, YYNGEE. Between the trimmed V and J ends, which lost 0 bases and 5 bases, there was a span of 13 bases. This CDR3 is CASSVGPKRKDTQYF. DNA for the CDR3: TGTGCCAGCAGCGTAGGGCCAAAAAGGAAAGATACGCAGTATTTT.